This T cell receptor beta chain was identified during a study of CXCR3-negative and CXCR3-positive naive CD8 T cells. Researchers prepared the TRB cDNA libraries using 5' RACE with UMI labels. TCRdb re-called the 5' RACE reads; every CDR3 protein appears as one record, without DNA. The repertoire table contains roughly 100,000 distinct CDR3 sequences. General observations from the study: Most assays used freshly isolated PBMCs, as cryopreservation partially reduced CXCR3. TRB CDR3 hydrophobicity was greater in CXCR3-positive naive cells than in CXCR3-negative naive cells. The TRBV-TRBJ usage of naive CXCR3-negative and CXCR3-positive cells was similar, but that of memory cells differed. TRB CDR3 properties indicated TCR strength, while surface CD5 was similar across naive subsets.

Germline assignment: CDR1 MNHEY and CDR2 SMNVEV (reference sequence). This CDR3 comprises 13 residues. Remarks on this clonotype: Its matching antigen is unknown.

Naivety in CD8+ T cells corresponded to a CD45RO-CCR7+CD27+CD95- phenotype. The clonotype was recovered from a human donor in good health. Some clones in this sample may be carry-over from other donors' samples. This chain joins TRBV27 and TRBJ2-1. Input material: naive CXCR3+ CD8+ T cells from blood. Subset specified: CD45RO-CCR7+CD27+CD95- naive CD8+ T cells expressing CXCR3 (TNR3+). The CDR3 protein is CASSLRDYNEQFF.